A single T cell receptor (beta chain) is shown here with its context. The data were obtained in a study of human T cells and chemical hapten exposure. Stated time point: patch test 1, 2 weeks after DPC sensitization. Treatment: therapeutic diphenylcyclopropenone sensitization with weekly scalp DPC. TCRdb ran MiXCR on the RACE reads and lists one entry per CDR3 protein. This sample carries 150,000 to 200,000 distinct CDR3 sequences, about 14% of them seen once, and the ten largest clones take 1.5% to 2%. CDR3 length equals 14 residues. Germline CDR1 and CDR2: SGHRS and YFSETQ. Trimming stripped 1 base from V and 4 bases from J, with 11 bases between.

The source was whole blood, collected in connection with sensitization to the hapten diphenylcyclopropenone (DPC). The clonotype originates from a woman in her 30s with alopecia areata. Some clones in this sample may be carry-over from other donors' samples. The chain joins TRBV5-1 to TRBJ1-2; D perhaps matches TRBD1 (5 bases). CDR3 in DNA: TGCGCCAGCAGCTTGTCGCAGGGAAGCTATGGCTACACCTTC. Amino acid sequence: CASSLSQGSYGYTF.